The sequence of this T cell receptor beta chain was determined in a study of blood T cell repertoires in COVID-19. In the study overall: Samples representing acute and convalescent COVID-19 were sourced from the United States, Italy and Spain. In each case, the material was cDNA or gDNA derived from T cells, B-cell-depleted T cells, or PBMCs.

Germline values: CDR1 LGHDT, CDR2 YNNKEL (reference sequence). The CDR3 spans 17 residues. V shed 1 base and J shed 4 bases, with 18 bases lying between them. Profiled with immunoSEQ multiplex PCR; TCRdb holds only in-frame clones, not every one. The repertoire holds about 190,000 clones, with about 87% as singletons. The V call is TRBV3-1 (or the pseudogene TRBV3-2), the J call TRBJ2-3; the D gene is possibly TRBD2 (7 bases). The sample comprised peripheral blood. The receptor was isolated from a man aged 35-49 years with active or convalescent COVID-19. The CDR3 DNA reads TGTGCCAGCAGCCAAGGGAGACGAGGGGGGGCCCCAGATACGCAGTATTTT. Encoded protein: CASSQGRRGGAPDTQYF.